This T cell receptor beta chain was observed in a study of T cells in Graves' hyperthyroidism and ophthalmopathy. Between the trimmed V and J ends, which lost 6 bases and 2 bases, there was a span of 8 bases. Germline lookup yields CDR1 DFQATT and CDR2 SNEGSKA (reference sequence). CDR3 size: 12 residues. TCR beta CDR3 regions were amplified from RNA transcripts. Using the HTBI primer set, a first-round RT-PCR was run on the TCR CDR3. TCRdb redid the calling of the multiplex PCR reads with MiXCR, one entry per CDR3 protein. The table has around 350,000 distinct CDR3 sequences, 25% seen once. The V call is TRBV20-1, the J call TRBJ1-5; no firm D call. The sequencing input was blood. This TCR derives from a man aged 45-65 years with Graves' hyperthyroidism. The CDR3 is CSAIVGNQPQHF. The DNA of the CDR3 is TGCAGTGCCATAGTGGGCAATCAGCCCCAGCATTTT.